This entry lists 27 T cell receptor beta chains sequenced from one sample in a study of blood T cell repertoires in COVID-19. Sequencing used immunoSEQ multiplex PCR; TCRdb keeps in-frame clones, though not all of them. This table has 90,000 to 100,000 clones, approximately 84% appearing once. Specimen: peripheral blood. Receptor source: a man in his 70s with acute or convalescent COVID-19.

This sequence joins TRBV7-2 and TRBJ2-5, with D maybe TRBD2 (5 bases). CDR3 length equals 14 residues. Trimming cost V 5 bases and J 5 bases, with 15 bases left between them. CDR1 SGHTA and CDR2 FQGNSA come from the germline V gene. CDR3: CASSPGSLRETQYF. CDR3 nucleotide sequence: TGTGCCAGCAGCCCGGGATCCCTGAGGGAGACCCAGTACTTC.

This clone has only one observation. The V call is TRBV3-1 (or the pseudogene TRBV3-2), the J call TRBJ1-1, with D hard to call. The CDR3 extends over 16 amino acids. Trimming took off 3 bases at V and 2 bases at J, with 16 bases between the two ends. Germline assignment: CDR1 LGHDT and CDR2 YNNKEL (reference sequence). The DNA of the CDR3 is TGTGCCAGCAGCCAGGCACCGACAAGACGTAACACTGAAGCTTTCTTT. Its translation is CASSQAPTRRNTEAFF.

This rearrangement joins TRBV6-1 to TRBJ2-2, with 7 bases lining up with TRBD2. The germline V gene has CDR1 MNHNS and CDR2 SASEGT. Trimming cost V 2 bases and J 7 bases; bases outside gene matches: 10. The CDR3 has 16 amino acids. The CDR3 nucleotides read TGTGCCAGCAGTGAAAACGGCGGGAGATCTGTCGGGGAGCTGTTTTTT. It codes for CASSENGGRSVGELFF.

The V gene is TRBV2, the J gene TRBJ1-1; 8 nucleotides align to TRBD1. This CDR3 is 15 amino acids long. Germline CDR1 SNHLY, CDR2 FYNNEI. V lost 6 bases and J lost 1; bases outside the gene matches: 7. The CDR3 nucleotides read TGTGCCAGCAGGGGGACAGGACACCGGAACACTGAAGCTTTCTTT. Protein: CASRGTGHRNTEAFF.

This clone appeared a single time. This chain joins TRBV18 and TRBJ2-5; weak D call: TRBD1 (5 bases). Germline lookup yields CDR1 KGHSH and CDR2 LQKENI. CDR3 length: 15 amino acids. V lost 2 bases and J lost 4, with 14 bases in between. This CDR3 is CASSPVQGKIETQYF. The CDR3 DNA sequence: TGTGCCAGCTCACCAGTCCAGGGAAAAATAGAGACCCAGTACTTC.

V and J are TRBV9 and TRBJ2-4, with D possibly matching TRBD2 (5 bases). The CDR3 is 14 amino acids. Trimming stripped 0 bases from V and 7 bases from J, with 11 bases between. The germline V gene has CDR1 SGDLS and CDR2 YYNGEE. CDR3 sequence: CASSVDWTWNIQYF. In DNA form, the CDR3 reads TGTGCCAGCAGCGTAGACTGGACTTGGAACATTCAGTACTTC.

In its sample, this clone was seen a few times. The CDR3 nucleotides are TGTGCCAGCATATTGGGGCAGGTCAACAATCAGCCCCAGCATTTT. Its protein product is CASILGQVNNQPQHF. The genes are TRBV6-5 and TRBJ1-5; D may be TRBD1 (5 bases). V was pared by 7 bases and J by 3 bases, with 16 bases between. The CDR3 is made up of 15 amino acids. Germline V gene sequence: CDR1 MNHEY, CDR2 SVGAGI.

J is TRBJ2-7 and V is TRBV3-1 (or the pseudogene TRBV3-2); D gene uncertain. CDR1 is LGHDT and CDR2 is YNNKEL in the germline V gene (reference sequence). The CDR3 length is 15 residues. V lost 1 base to trimming and J lost 6 bases, with 16 bases between them. CDR3 sequence reads: CASSQVAGRALEQYF. The CDR3 nucleotides read TGTGCCAGCAGCCAAGTCGCCGGTAGAGCCCTCGAGCAGTACTTC.

The chain couples TRBV2 to TRBJ1-1; D not resolved. The CDR3 spans 16 residues. In germline, CDR1 is SNHLY, CDR2 FYNNEI. The V end was cut by 2 bases, the J end by 0 bases, with 13 bases between. CDR3 residues: CASSELGVPLNTEAFF. The CDR3 DNA sequence: TGTGCCAGCAGTGAACTCGGGGTACCCTTGAACACTGAAGCTTTCTTT.

The chain joins TRBV3-1 (or the pseudogene TRBV3-2) to TRBJ2-1; TRBD2 aligns across 7 bases. Germline CDR1 is LGHDT and CDR2 is YNNKEL (reference sequence). J gave up 4 bases and V 0 bases, and 15 bases lay outside the gene matches. This CDR3 comprises 19 residues. The CDR3 DNA reads as TGTGCCAGCAGCCAAGAAACAAATTTAGCGGGCAATGGATACAATGAGCAGTTCTTC. Translation: CASSQETNLAGNGYNEQFF.

The chain couples TRBV5-1 to TRBJ1-1, with 8 bases matching TRBD1. The junction had 6 bases not matched to a gene; V was cut back by 4 bases and J by 4 bases. CDR1 and CDR2 from the germline V gene are SGHRS and YFSETQ. The CDR3 loop spans 14 amino acids. The CDR3 here is CASSPGTGGTEAFF. In DNA form, the CDR3 reads TGCGCCAGCAGCCCCGGGACAGGTGGCACTGAAGCTTTCTTT.

The genes are TRBV4-1 and TRBJ2-7; TRBD1 aligns across 7 bases. J lost 3 bases, V lost 0 bases, and 8 bases had no gene match. CDR1 is MGHRA, CDR2 YSYEKL, per germline. The CDR3 runs 16 residues. The CDR3 protein is CASSQELRTGDYEQYF. The DNA of the CDR3 is TGCGCCAGCAGCCAAGAGTTGAGAACAGGGGACTACGAGCAGTACTTC.

This chain joins TRBV7-8 and TRBJ1-1; D is unclear. Germline CDR1 and CDR2: SGHVS and FQNEAQ. This CDR3 has 16 residues. Trimming took 1 base from V and 0 from J, leaving 12 bases between them. The CDR3 loop reads CASSLVPAPMNTEAFF. CDR3 nucleotides: TGTGCCAGCAGCTTAGTGCCTGCACCTATGAACACTGAAGCTTTCTTT.

The J gene is TRBJ2-3, the V gene TRBV3-1 (or the pseudogene TRBV3-2), with unresolved D. The CDR3 contains 13 residues. V lost 1 base, J lost 6 bases, and 8 bases lay in between. Looked up from germline, CDR1 is LGHDT and CDR2 is YNNKEL (reference sequence). CDR3 loop: CASSQVPRDTQYF. CDR3 nucleotides: TGTGCCAGCAGCCAAGTACCGAGGGATACGCAGTATTTT.

This clone was counted only a few times. V is TRBV15 and J is TRBJ2-2; D might be TRBD2 (5 bases). The V gene's germline CDR1 is LNHNV and CDR2 YYDKDF (reference sequence). V lost 4 bases to trimming and J lost 4 bases, with 16 bases between them. The CDR3 extends over 16 amino acids. Here the CDR3 DNA reads TGTGCCACCAGCACCCACACGACGAGCGGCACCGGGGAGCTGTTTTTT. Translating it yields CATSTHTTSGTGELFF.

This clone has just a few counts. This sequence joins TRBV9 and TRBJ2-7; 9 bases align to TRBD1. Germline V CDR1 and CDR2: SGDLS, YYNGEE. The CDR3 contains 16 residues. V was pared by 0 bases and J by 8 bases, with 12 bases of the junction left unmatched. The CDR3 sequence is CASSVDRGRIFVKQYF. In DNA, the CDR3 is TGTGCCAGCAGCGTAGACAGGGGGCGTATTTTCGTGAAGCAGTACTTC. Based on the CDR3 plus reference TRBV9 and TRBJ2-7, the full variable domain is DSGVTQTPKHLITATGQRVTLRCSPRSGDLSVYWYQQSLDQGLQFLIQYYNGEERAKGNILERFSAQQFPDLHSELNLSSLELGDSALYFCASSVDRGRIFVKQYFGPGTRLTVT.

V usage is TRBV4-3 and J usage is TRBJ2-5, with 11 positions matching TRBD2. The CDR3 sequence is 18 residues long. V lost 1 base, J lost 2 bases, and 9 bases stayed unmatched. Germline V gene sequence: CDR1 LGHNA, CDR2 YSLEER. Here the CDR3 DNA reads TGCGCCAGCAGCCAAGCCAAAGGGACTAGCGGAGGACAAGAGACCCAGTACTTC. Its translation: CASSQAKGTSGGQETQYF.

The chain links TRBV2 to TRBJ1-5; no clear D. The CDR3 has 13 residues. V was pared by 3 bases and J by 5 bases, with 8 bases between. Per the germline V gene, CDR1 is SNHLY and CDR2 is FYNNEI. The CDR3 DNA reads TGTGCCAGCAGTGATAAGAGGTATCAGCCCCAGCATTTT. The encoded protein is CASSDKRYQPQHF.

The chain employs TRBV2 and TRBJ1-3, with D unclear. Germline V CDR1 and CDR2: SNHLY, FYNNEI. With 4 bases removed from V and 0 bases from J, the gap between germline ends came to 13 bases. The CDR3 sequence is 16 residues long. CDR3 DNA: TGTGCCAGCAGTGGGCAACAGCCAGTCTCTGGAAACACCATATATTTT. It encodes CASSGQQPVSGNTIYF.

The CDR3 DNA sequence: TGTGCCAGCAGCTTAGAGGGGGGGCCAGGGAGGCAGCAGCCCCAGCATTTT. It encodes CASSLEGGPGRQQPQHF. The genes are TRBV7-2 and TRBJ1-5; possibly TRBD1 for D (6 bases). The CDR3 covers 17 residues. Germline assignment: CDR1 SGHTA and CDR2 FQGNSA. Between the trimmed V and J ends, which lost 1 base and 7 bases, there was a span of 20 bases.

The chain has TRBV12-3 or TRBV12-4 and TRBJ2-2; 8 bases match TRBD2. The CDR3 spans 13 residues. The J segment lost 7 bases and the V segment lost 6 bases, leaving 4 bases of the junction unmatched. CDR3 loop: CASRLTSGGELFF. Written as DNA, the CDR3 is TGTGCCAGCAGACTTACTAGCGGCGGGGAGCTGTTTTTT.

This clone was observed once. The CDR3 reads CASSQVLGTGGYGYTF. CDR3 bases: TGCGCCAGCAGCCAAGTTTTGGGGACAGGGGGCTATGGCTACACCTTC. The V and J genes are TRBV4-3 and TRBJ1-2; 11 bases are a match to TRBD1. Germline trimming cut 1 base from V and 4 bases from J; bases unmatched to any gene: 5. CDR1 is LGHNA and CDR2 is YSLEER in the germline V gene. This CDR3 has 16 residues.

The chain links TRBV19 to TRBJ1-6, with D possibly being TRBD1 (5 bases). The CDR3 runs to 15 residues. V lost 7 bases and J lost 8, with 18 bases in between. Germline V gene lookup returns CDR1 LNHDA and CDR2 SQIVND (reference sequence). This CDR3 reads CASNTRQNGDSPLHF. CDR3 in DNA: TGTGCCAGTAATACCCGACAGAATGGGGATTCACCCCTCCACTTT.

V is TRBV6-6 and J is TRBJ2-7, with TRBD2 as a possible D gene (5 bases). The CDR3 totals 13 residues. Trimming pared 5 bases from V and 3 bases from J, leaving 11 bases between. The V gene's germline CDR1 is MNHNY and CDR2 SVGAGI (reference sequence). Written as DNA, the CDR3 is TGTGCCAGCAGTCACCCGGGGTACTACGAGCAGTACTTC. Encoded protein: CASSHPGYYEQYF.

The rearrangement joins TRBV6-1 to TRBJ2-1; TRBD1 might be the D (5 bases). Trimming shortened V by 3 bases and J by 6 bases, and 12 bases separated the two germline ends. The CDR3 has 14 amino acids. Germline V gene lookup returns CDR1 MNHNS and CDR2 SASEGT. Here the CDR3 DNA reads TGTGCCAGCAGTGATCCCCCCAGGGTCAATGAGCAGTTCTTC. Amino acids: CASSDPPRVNEQFF.

This chain connects TRBV7-2 to TRBJ2-1; the D is unclear. There are 15 residues in the CDR3. Trimming took 6 bases from V and 0 from J, leaving 12 bases between them. Germline assignment: CDR1 SGHTA and CDR2 FQGNSA. CDR3 nucleotides: TGTGCCAGCAGTTCCATCAGAAACTCCTACAATGAGCAGTTCTTC. Its protein product is CASSSIRNSYNEQFF.

The chain carries TRBV11-2 and TRBJ1-1; 8 bases map to TRBD1. The V gene's germline CDR1 is SGHAT and CDR2 FQNNGV. The CDR3 contains 15 residues. V shed 5 bases, J shed 4 bases, and the junction held 9 bases outside the gene matches. The CDR3 protein is CASSLAQGVGTEAFF. In nucleotides, the CDR3 is TGTGCCAGCAGCCTAGCACAGGGGGTAGGCACTGAAGCTTTCTTT.